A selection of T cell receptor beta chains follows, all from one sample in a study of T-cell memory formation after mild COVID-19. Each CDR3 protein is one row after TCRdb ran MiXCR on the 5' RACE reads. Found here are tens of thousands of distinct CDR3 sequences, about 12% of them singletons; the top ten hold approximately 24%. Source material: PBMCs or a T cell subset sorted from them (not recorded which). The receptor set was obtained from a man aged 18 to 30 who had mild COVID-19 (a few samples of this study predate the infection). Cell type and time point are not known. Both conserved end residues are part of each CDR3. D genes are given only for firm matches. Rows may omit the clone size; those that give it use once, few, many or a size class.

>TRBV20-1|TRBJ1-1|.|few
TGCAGTGCTCGCCCGTGGGGCACTGAAGCTTTCTTT
CSARPWGTEAFF
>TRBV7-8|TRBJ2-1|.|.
TGTGCCAGCAGCTCAACTTCACAGGGCAATGAGCAGTTCTTC
CASSSTSQGNEQFF
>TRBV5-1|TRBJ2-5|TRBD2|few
TGCGCCAGCACGCGGGGGGGGGCCGACACCAGGGAGACCCAGTACTTC
CASTRGGADTRETQYF
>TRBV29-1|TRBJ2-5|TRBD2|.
TGCAGCGTTGGGCCGGGGGGGAGGAAAGAGACCCAGTACTTC
CSVGPGGRKETQYF
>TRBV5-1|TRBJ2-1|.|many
TGCGCCAGCAGCTGGGACCTCGAGCAGTTCTTC
CASSWDLEQFF
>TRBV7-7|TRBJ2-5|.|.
TGTGCCAGCAGCGCTTGGAAGGAGACCCAGTACTTC
CASSAWKETQYF
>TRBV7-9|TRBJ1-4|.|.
TGTGCCAGCGGGGGGTTCAAACTGTTTTTT
CASGGFKLFF
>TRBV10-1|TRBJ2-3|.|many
TGCGCCAGCAGCGGGGGCCCTCGAGATACGCAGTATTTT
CASSGGPRDTQYF
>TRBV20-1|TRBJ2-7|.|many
TGCAGTGCTAATCGGGATAGCGGTCAATACTTC
CSANRDSGQYF
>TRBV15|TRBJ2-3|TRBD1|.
TGTGCCACCAGCAGAGGGACAGGGCGGATTGCAGATACGCAGTATTTT
CATSRGTGRIADTQYF
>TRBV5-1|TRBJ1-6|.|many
TGCGCCAGCTCGGACAGCTCCTATAATTCACCCCTCCACTTT
CASSDSSYNSPLHF
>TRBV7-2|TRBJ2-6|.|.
TGTGCCAGCAGATTTCAGGGGGCCAACGTCCTGACTTTC
CASRFQGANVLTF
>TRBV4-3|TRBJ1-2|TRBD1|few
TGCGCCAGCAGCCCTCTCCGGGACAGGGGCGGGAAGGTCTATGGCTACACCTTC
CASSPLRDRGGKVYGYTF
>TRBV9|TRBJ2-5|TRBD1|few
TGTGCCAGCAGCGTAGCCGGGACAGGGGTTGCGGAGGCCCAGTACTTC
CASSVAGTGVAEAQYF
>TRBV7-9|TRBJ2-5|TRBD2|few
TGTGCCAGCAGCCCCACCCTCTCCGGGACTAGCGGGACAAGGGGGGCCCAGTACTTC
CASSPTLSGTSGTRGAQYF
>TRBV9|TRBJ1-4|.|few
TGTGCCAGCAGCGTAGGGGGACGAGGGGATGAAAAACTGTTTTTT
CASSVGGRGDEKLFF
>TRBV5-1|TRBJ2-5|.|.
TGCGCCAGCAGCCCCGCGCAGAGGGAGGAGACCCAGTACTTC
CASSPAQREETQYF
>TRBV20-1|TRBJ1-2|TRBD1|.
TGCAGTGCTAGAGCGCTGGAGGGACAGAACTTTTATGGCTACACCTTC
CSARALEGQNFYGYTF
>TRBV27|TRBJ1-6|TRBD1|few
TGTGCCAGCAGTCCGGGACAGGGGGTGGTTTCACCCCTCCACTTT
CASSPGQGVVSPLHF
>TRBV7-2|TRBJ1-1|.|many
TGTGCCAGCAGCGGGACCTTCCTGAACACTGAAGCTTTCTTT
CASSGTFLNTEAFF
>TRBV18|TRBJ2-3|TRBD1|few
TGTGCCAGCTCACAATTTTACGGGACAGGGGACGATGGAGATACGCAGTATTTT
CASSQFYGTGDDGDTQYF
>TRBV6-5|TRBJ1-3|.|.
TGTGCCAGCAGCCCCTCGGGGCCCGGATCTGGAAACACCATATATTTT
CASSPSGPGSGNTIYF
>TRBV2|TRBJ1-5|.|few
TGTGCCAGCAGTCCTGACAGAAATCAGCCCCAGCATTTT
CASSPDRNQPQHF
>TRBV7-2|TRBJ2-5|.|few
TGTGCCAGCAGCTTCGCCCGAGAGACCCAGTACTTC
CASSFARETQYF
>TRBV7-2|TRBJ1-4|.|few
TGTGCCAGCAAATACGGAGCCACTAATGAAAAACTGTTTTTT
CASKYGATNEKLFF
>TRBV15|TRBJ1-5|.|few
TGTGCCACCAGCAGGGGCAGCTATAGCAATCAGCCCCAGCATTTT
CATSRGSYSNQPQHF
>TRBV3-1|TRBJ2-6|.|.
TGTGCCAGCAGCCTAATAATCAACAGACCCTCTGGGGCCAACGTCCTGACTTTC
CASSLIINRPSGANVLTF
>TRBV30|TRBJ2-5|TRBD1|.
TGTGCCTCCCGACAGGGAATCGTTGAGACCCAGTACTTC
CASRQGIVETQYF
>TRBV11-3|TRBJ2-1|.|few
TGTGCCAGCAGCCCCCCGGGACTCCTCAATGAGCAGTTCTTC
CASSPPGLLNEQFF
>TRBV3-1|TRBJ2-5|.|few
TGTGCCAGCAGCCGCCCGCCGGGGGTCAGAGAGACCCAGTACTTC
CASSRPPGVRETQYF
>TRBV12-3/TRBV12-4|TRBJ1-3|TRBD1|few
TGTGCCAGCAGGACACAGGGGAGTTACGGAAACACCATATATTTT
CASRTQGSYGNTIYF
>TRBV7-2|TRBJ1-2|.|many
TGTGCCAGCAGCTCACAGTCCTATGGCTACACCTTC
CASSSQSYGYTF
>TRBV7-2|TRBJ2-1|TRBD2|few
TGTGCCAGCAGCGCAGCGGGGGGAAGCTACAATGAGCAGTTCTTC
CASSAAGGSYNEQFF
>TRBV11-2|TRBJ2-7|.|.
TGTGCCAGCAGCTCGACCGGGATTTCCCACGAGCAGTACTTC
CASSSTGISHEQYF
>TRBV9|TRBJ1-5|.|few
TGTGCCAGCAGCAAGCAGGCGCGGCAGCCCCAGCATTTT
CASSKQARQPQHF
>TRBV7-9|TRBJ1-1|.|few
TGTGCCAGCAGCTTAAGGACGGGGGAGTACACTGAAGCTTTCTTT
CASSLRTGEYTEAFF
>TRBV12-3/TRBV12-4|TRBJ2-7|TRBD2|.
TGTGCCAGCAGCCGCCACGGACTAGCGGGGGGCATGATCGCGTACTTC
CASSRHGLAGGMIAYF
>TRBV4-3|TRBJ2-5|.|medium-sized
TGCGCCAGCAGCCGCGGGCAGCAAGAGACCCAGTACTTC
CASSRGQQETQYF
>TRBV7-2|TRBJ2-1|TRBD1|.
TGTGCCAGCAGCCAATCAGGGCAGGGGGCCGAGCAGTTCTTC
CASSQSGQGAEQFF
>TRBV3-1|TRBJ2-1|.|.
TGTGCCAGCAGCCACCGGACTGCGAACTCCTACAATGAGCAGTTCTTC
CASSHRTANSYNEQFF
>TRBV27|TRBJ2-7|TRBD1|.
TGTGCCAGCAGTTTAGAAGGGACAGCCCAAGAGCAGTACTTC
CASSLEGTAQEQYF
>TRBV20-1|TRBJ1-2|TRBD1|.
TGCAGTGCTAGAGATCCCGGGACAGGGAGGTCTATTCCCGGCTACACCTTC
CSARDPGTGRSIPGYTF
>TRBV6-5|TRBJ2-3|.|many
TGTGCCAGCAGTTACGCCACCGGGACTTCAGATACGCAGTATTTT
CASSYATGTSDTQYF
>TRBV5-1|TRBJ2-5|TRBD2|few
TGCGCCAGCCGGTGGCTAGCGGGCTACCAAGAGACCCAGTACTTC
CASRWLAGYQETQYF
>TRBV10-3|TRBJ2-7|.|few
TGTGCCATCAGATCCGGGACCTACGAGCAGTACTTC
CAIRSGTYEQYF
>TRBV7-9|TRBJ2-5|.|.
TGTGCCAGCAGCGCAGTCGCGGGGAGGCGAGAGACCCAGTACTTC
CASSAVAGRRETQYF
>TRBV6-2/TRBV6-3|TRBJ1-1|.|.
TGTGCCAGCAGTTACATCGGGGGGACTGAAGCTTTCTTT
CASSYIGGTEAFF
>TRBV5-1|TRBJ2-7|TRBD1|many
TGCGCCAGCACAGACAGGGGTGCCTACGAGCAGTACTTC
CASTDRGAYEQYF
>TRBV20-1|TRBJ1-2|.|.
TGCAGTGGGGCCCTTGACTATGGCTACACCTTC
CSGALDYGYTF
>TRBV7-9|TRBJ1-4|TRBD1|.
TGTGCCAGCAAGAGTCAGGGGGGCACTAATGAAAAACTGTTTTTT
CASKSQGGTNEKLFF
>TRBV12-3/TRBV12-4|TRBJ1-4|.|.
TGTGCCAGCAGTTTTCGTTCAGCCGAAAAACTGTTTTTT
CASSFRSAEKLFF
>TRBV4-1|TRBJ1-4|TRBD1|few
TGCGCCAGCAGCCAAGTCCCTTATAAACAGGGGGCAGGGGAAAAACTGTTTTTT
CASSQVPYKQGAGEKLFF
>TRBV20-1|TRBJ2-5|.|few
TGCAGTCCGAGGTGGGCAGAGACCCAGTACTTC
CSPRWAETQYF
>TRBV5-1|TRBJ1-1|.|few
TGCGCCAGCAGCTTAAGGCTCAACACTGAAGCTTTCTTT
CASSLRLNTEAFF
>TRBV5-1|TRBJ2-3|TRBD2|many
TGCGCCAGCAGCGTGGGACTAGCCTTAGGAGATACGCAGTATTTT
CASSVGLALGDTQYF